The 7 T cell receptor beta chains below all came from one sample that was sequenced in a study of PD-1 blockade in classical Hodgkin lymphoma. Patients all relapsed after autologous stem cell transplantation, and there was variation in brentuximab vedotin exposure. Data came from immunoSEQ multiplex PCR; TCRdb stores just in-frame clones and leaves some out. The repertoire holds 75,000 to 100,000 clones, with over 80% as singletons. Sequencing used peripheral blood mononuclear cells (PBMCs), obtained at baseline. These TCRs come from a human donor with classical Hodgkin lymphoma.

V and J are TRBV6-1 and TRBJ2-5; 9 bases line up with TRBD1. The CDR3 totals 17 residues. V shed 2 bases, J shed 7 bases, and the junction held 14 bases outside the gene matches. CDR1 MNHNS and CDR2 SASEGT come from the germline V gene. The CDR3 protein is CASSERRGQGLFGTQYF. In DNA, the CDR3 is TGTGCCAGCAGTGAACGACGGGGACAGGGTTTGTTTGGGACCCAGTACTTC.

V and J are TRBV6-5 and TRBJ2-5; 7 bases fit TRBD2. The germline V gene has CDR1 MNHEY and CDR2 SVGAGI. J gave up 2 bases and V 2 bases, and 5 bases lay outside the gene matches. This CDR3 spans 15 amino acids. In DNA, the CDR3 is TGTGCCAGCAGTTACACGGTACTAGCGCAAGAGACCCAGTACTTC. Translated, it gives CASSYTVLAQETQYF.

The chain carries TRBV19 and TRBJ2-5; D is undetermined. The germline CDR1 and CDR2 sequences are LNHDA and SQIVND (reference sequence). The CDR3 is 14 residues long. V lost 3 bases, J lost 5 bases, and 13 bases lay in between. The CDR3 spells CASSIGHPFETQYF. The CDR3, as DNA: TGTGCCAGTAGTATCGGGCATCCTTTCGAGACCCAGTACTTC.

Only one count was recorded for this clone. J is TRBJ2-5 and V is TRBV5-1; TRBD1 or TRBD2 may be the D gene (7 bases each). This CDR3 spans 15 amino acids. Trimming left V 4 bases short and J 5 bases short, with 18 bases between. In germline, CDR1 is SGHRS, CDR2 YFSETQ. This CDR3 is CASSPFTGEGETQYF. CDR3 nucleotide sequence: TGCGCCAGCAGCCCATTTACAGGGGAGGGGGAGACCCAGTACTTC. The full variable domain, its missing parts supplied by reference TRBV5-1 and TRBJ2-5, is KAGVTQTPRYLIKTRGQQVTLSCSPISGHRSVSWYQQTPGQGLQFLFEYFSETQRNKGNFPGRFSGRQFSNSRSEMNVSTLELGDSALYLCASSPFTGEGETQYFGPGTRLLVL.

This clone was seen a few times. This CDR3 fails to terminate in the conserved phenylalanine or tryptophan, so it likely reflects a read error. The DNA is omitted, as the CDR3 cannot be located on it reliably, and the CDR3 follows TCRdb's listing. The chain uses TRBV20-1 and TRBJ1-1; whether TRBD1, the table's D call, matches the DNA was not checked. Ends included, the CDR3 has 11 residues. Germline V lookup: CDR1 DFQATT, CDR2 SNEGSKA (reference sequence). This chain's CDR3 is CSAREGLQGVL.

J is TRBJ2-1 and V is TRBV9, with D possibly matching TRBD2 (5 bases). The V end was cut by 2 bases, the J end by 7 bases, with 10 bases between. This CDR3 has 13 residues. Germline CDR1 is SGDLS and CDR2 is YYNGEE. The CDR3 bases are TGTGCCAGCAGCGTGGGAGAATTAAATGAGCAGTTCTTC. Translated: CASSVGELNEQFF.

This clone was counted once. The chain combines TRBV14 with TRBJ1-2, with D unresolved. The CDR3 contains 13 residues. V was clipped by 0 bases and J by 4 bases, with 6 bases between them. CDR1 SGHDN and CDR2 FVKESK come from the germline V gene. CDR3 coding DNA: TGTGCCAGCAGCCAAGACCTCAGCTATGGCTACACCTTC. Translating it yields CASSQDLSYGYTF.